This TCR beta chain was profiled in a study of cytomegalovirus exposure and HLA in healthy donors (TCRdb year 2017). Regarding the complete study: According to an earlier analysis of a few hundred of the donors, about 179 million T cells yielded 90 million to 140 million unique TCR beta sequences and about 300 Gb of sequence data. Approximately 300 gigabases of sequencing data and tens of millions of unique TCR sequences made up an early release that covered several hundred HLA-typed donors. The genetic ancestry cluster associated with self-reported Caucasian donors included about four fifths of the roughly 360 genotyped donors. The study was designed to test whether signatures of past pathogen exposure could be identified by cataloging public T cell receptors. The T cell repertoires of 550 to 850 subjects were profiled by immunosequencing and related to cytomegalovirus serostatus. Besides the first cohort of 550 to 750 subjects, a separate validation cohort made up of roughly 120 different subjects was used. The study combined high-throughput TCR immunosequencing, statistical association of individual TCRs with disease status, and machine learning to predict cytomegalovirus infection status. In a later analysis, previously published TCR beta repertoires from 600 to 850 donors were re-analyzed and high-resolution HLA genotyping was added so that TCR occurrence patterns could be studied. Rather than drawing on any new phenotypic data, the later analysis identified candidate immune exposures from TCR beta sequences and the way those sequences occurred across donors. To decide whether each TCR beta V gene segment behaved as functional or pseudogenic, an earlier analysis of some 600 of the donors relied on high-throughput TCR beta sequencing. Donor age, sex, ethnicity and CMV serostatus were compiled alongside the repertoire data. In a later genetic analysis, genome-wide SNP genotypes for about 55% of the roughly 700 donors were used, and that subset was treated as a discovery cohort. All discovery cohort repertoires had been generated using a single sequencing platform. HLA typing included class I and class II loci at four-digit resolution. Typing coverage varied by locus: roughly 629-630 donors for A, B, C, DRB1 and DQB1; around 560 for DQA1; more than 600 for DPA1; approximately 490 for DPB1. Roughly five DR-DQ haplotypes were handled as single units for association and clustering, since linkage in the cohort was strong. Across around 400 genotyped donors of the cohort, an average of about 240,000 unique TCR beta nucleotide sequences per donor were sequenced, and 15% to 20% of those sequences were non-productive. Broader findings and caveats from the paper: In both the original and validation cohorts, the classifier was reported to diagnose cytomegalovirus status with high specificity and sensitivity. Linkage disequilibrium might explain the correlated functional status among segregating V segments, but an unknown experimental factor could not be excluded. A cluster of highly shared sequence variants was judged likely to be a technical artifact of the sequencing pipeline. A further reported finding was that TCR beta sequences accurately predicted the HLA-A and HLA-B alleles for most subjects in the first cohort. According to the authors, the approach could potentially be generalized to other disease states and immunological phenotypes. The presence/absence analyses assumed that sequencing depth was roughly uniform across donors, and that assumption may not be true. Compared with equally common non-associated chains, HLA-associated TCR beta chains in a later analysis were more clonally expanded and had lower generation probabilities. A later analysis found that TCR association rates varied across HLA loci, with DRB1 alleles showing the most associated TCRs and HLA-C alleles the fewest. In an earlier analysis of fewer than 700 of the donors, most TCR beta V segments appeared in productive rearrangements about 87% or about 30% of the time, broadly matching IMGT annotations. Most TCR sequences were seen in very few donors, while some public TCRs were found in many individuals. In vitro tests confirmed that a few of the cytomegalovirus-associated TCR beta chains recognize cytomegalovirus antigens. According to a later analysis, parvovirus B19, influenza, CMV and Epstein-Barr virus appeared linked to several top co-occurrence clusters. In this cohort, only TCR beta chains were sequenced, and detectable features were limited by the absence of alpha or paired-chain data. Roughly 15 rarely observed V segments, including chromosome 9 orphons, were excluded from the earlier analysis of just under 600 of the donors because counts were too low. Because HLA typing was unavailable for some donors at each locus, only the typed subset was used in association tests. Specific HLA alleles were associated with roughly 16,000 TCR beta sequences at a false discovery rate of 0.05 in a later analysis. An association between a missense DCLRE1C variant and V-gene and J-gene trimming of TCR beta chains was found in a later genetic analysis and replicated in an independent cohort. In a later genetic analysis, fewer N-insertions in productive TCRs were reported among donors in an Asian-associated ancestry cluster than the roughly 700-donor mean. In a later analysis, most CMV-associated TCR beta chains were found to appear HLA-restricted, with HLA associations seemingly driven largely by CMV exposure. The study listed 150 to 200 TCR beta chains as associated with cytomegalovirus. The only immune exposure information available for the cohort was CMV serostatus. Assigning TCR associations to individual alleles was difficult when HLA alleles, especially DR and DQ, strongly co-occurred. Some IMGT-functional V segments, including TRBV6-2 and TRBV6-3, could not be told apart with the 87-base-pair reads, so those segments were excluded.

This clone occurred a few times. The antigen it binds to is not known. No base quality information exists; no much larger clone differs at one position. Clipping removes 7 bases from V and 5 bases from J, with 16 as the unmatched junction base count. CDR1 is given as SQVTM and CDR2 as ANQGSEA, both from the germline V gene. From the cysteine through the phenylalanine, the CDR3 covers 15 amino acids. Just the 45-base CDR3 DNA is kept, in frame starting at base 1. The cohort consisted of 670 or so healthy bone marrow donors. At the time of sampling, every cohort member was nominally healthy, though immune exposures that went unrecorded were likely present. Of the 600 to 750 cohort members, 250 to 300 had a positive CMV serostatus and approximately 370 had a negative one, while no CMV serostatus was recorded for the donor. A peripheral blood sample was collected from each donor, and TCR beta sequencing was performed on peripheral blood mononuclear cells. Genomic DNA was extracted from the blood cell samples with the Qiagen DNeasy Blood Extraction Kit.

Libraries were made using the immunoSEQ multiplex PCR assay. For the multiplex PCR, a mixture combining 60 forward primers for TCR Vbeta segments and 13 reverse primers for TCR Jbeta segments was used. Amplification of the CDR3 region of rearranged TCR beta genes was performed with a multiplex PCR assay on genomic DNA. The amplified TCR beta libraries were sequenced on the Illumina HiSeq System as 87-base-pair reads. The original methods were these. Across the 670 or so repertoires, a later analysis counted tens of millions of unique TCR beta chains, around 11 million of which were shared by at least two donors. To remove PCR and sequencing errors, raw reads were error-corrected and collapsed into unique sequences using a nearest-neighbor algorithm that merged closely related sequences. To assign V, D and J gene segments, CDR3 sequences were aligned to IMGT reference sequences. For a sequence to be retained, a match of at least six nucleotides was required to both a V gene segment and a J gene segment. Rearrangements were called productive when the CDR3 lacked stop codons and stayed in frame with V and J; all others were non-productive. CDR3 was defined by IMGT convention, running from the second conserved V-encoded cysteine to the conserved J-encoded phenylalanine. The earlier analysis of a few hundred of the donors excluded sequences that lacked an unambiguous match to a single V gene segment. In an earlier analysis of approximately 560 of the donors, a V segment was called functional when productive rearrangements were above 56.7%, and segregating when the standard deviation between donors exceeded 5%. To diagnose cytomegalovirus status from the catalog of TCR beta chain sequences, a statistical classification framework was built. In a later analysis, TCR nucleotide sequences were compared against IMGT/GENE-DB human TR gene sequences so that V and J genes could be assigned. A later analysis assigned CDR3 sequences and most-parsimonious VDJ recombination scenarios with the TCRdist pipeline. In a later analysis, each TCR beta chain was defined by its CDR3 amino acid sequence together with its V-gene family, and reads without a unique V-gene family were excluded. To address suspected cross-contamination and a sequencing artifact, a later analysis removed several hundred highly shared, low-generation-probability nucleotide sequences. In a later analysis, a clonal expansion index for each public chain was calculated from normalized within-repertoire ranks of inferred template counts. In a later analysis, generation probabilities were computed using a VDJ recombination model fitted to out-of-frame rearrangements, and the results were checked against IGoR. In a later analysis, TCR-TCR, TCR-HLA and TCR-CMV co-occurrence was scored with hypergeometric tests, and a repertoire-size bias correction was applied to TCR pairs. False discovery rates were estimated in a later analysis by permuting HLA or CMV assignments 20 times. In a later analysis, co-occurring TCRs were grouped using DBSCAN, with TCRdist sequence similarity added in when clustering inside HLA-allele-positive subsets. Repertoires with fewer than 30,000 or more than 120,000 public chains were left out of co-occurrence clustering, as were a few repertoires with anomalous nucleotide sharing. This immuneACCESS table, as held by TCRdb, lists in-frame sequences with V and J called but not all clones. Of the missing ones, under half trace to an unresolved V gene in checked studies; the others have no known cause. V and J calls and clone size are those listed in that table; D and trimming were worked out from the DNA. A total of about 140,000 clones appear in this sample, 73% of them only once. The top ten clonotypes cover around 15% of the sample.

Sequencing input: PBMCs. The TCR was taken from a human donor in good health. The chain links TRBV29-1 with TRBJ2-5; 7 central nucleotides agree with TRBD2. Read as DNA, the sequence is TGCAGCGGAAAAAGACTAGCTCCATCCCGTGAGACCCAGTACTTC. Its coded protein is CSGKRLAPSRETQYF.